This T cell receptor (beta chain) derives from a study of PD-1 blockade in classical Hodgkin lymphoma. Study conclusions and caveats: Complete responders showed a baseline diversity that resembled the diversity of newly diagnosed patients.

Each of the patients experienced relapse following autologous stem cell transplantation, and their brentuximab vedotin exposure differed. The germline V gene encodes CDR1 GTSNPN and CDR2 SVGIG (reference sequence). The CDR3 sequence is 12 residues long. V dropped 3 bases and J dropped 1 base, with 6 bases sitting between them. Measured with immunoSEQ multiplex PCR; TCRdb has only the in-frame clones, and not every one. Among around 30,000 clones listed, around 82% were seen once. Points on this clone: The antigen is undetermined.

The input for sequencing was peripheral blood mononuclear cells (PBMCs), taken at baseline. This receptor was obtained from a human donor with classical Hodgkin lymphoma. The chain carries TRBV30 and TRBJ1-2, with D uncertain. The CDR3 DNA reads TGTGCCTGGAGCTGGGTTAACTATGGCTACACCTTC. Its protein product is CAWSWVNYGYTF.